This TCR beta chain is drawn from a study of blood T cell repertoires in COVID-19. Whole-study context: Samples representing acute and convalescent COVID-19 were sourced from the United States, Italy and Spain. In each case, the material was cDNA or gDNA derived from T cells, B-cell-depleted T cells, or PBMCs.

Original processing methods: Reference gene primer amplification in the assay estimated nucleated cell counts. Generated by immunoSEQ multiplex PCR, the TCRdb table keeps only in-frame clones and is missing some. V, J and clone size reflect that table, while D and trimming were determined from the DNA. The data hold more than 150,000 clones, with around 85% observed a single time. The CDR3 contains 13 residues. The V gene end was trimmed by 10 bases and the J gene end by 5 bases; junction bases not matched to a gene: 7. The germline CDR1 and CDR2 sequences are SNHLY and FYNNEI. The material sequenced was peripheral blood. The source is a man aged 65 to 85 with active or convalescent COVID-19. The chain recombines TRBV2 with TRBJ1-2; 10 bases map to TRBD1. CDR3 sequence (DNA): TGTGCCATCCCGGGACAGGGGTTTTATGGCTACACCTTC. Its translation: CAIPGQGFYGYTF. The full variable domain, with the rest looked up from reference TRBV2 and TRBJ1-2, is EPEVTQTPSHQVTQMGQEVILRCVPISNHLYFYWYRQILGQKVEFLVSFYNNEISEKSEIFDDQFSVERPDGSNFTLKIRSTKLEDSAMYFCAIPGQGFYGYTFGSGTRLTVV.